These T cell receptor beta chains were read from a single sample in a study of molecular identifiers for immune sequencing clone quantification. TCRdb re-analysed the PCR reads in MiXCR, keeping a single row per CDR3 protein. The sample includes approximately 590,000 distinct CDR3 sequences, 25% of them seen just once. Input material: naive CD8+ T cells from blood, with Jurkat cell RNA spiked in. These receptors were taken from a human donor in good health. Some libraries in this study had Jurkat cell RNA spiked in. CDR3s include the opening cysteine and the closing phenylalanine or tryptophan. D genes are given only for firm matches. Expanded clones are given a class, and other clones once, few, many or no size at all.

CDR3aa	CDR3nt	v_gene	j_gene	d_gene	abundance
CASSPRGDVEAFF	TGTGCCAGCTCACCCCGGGGGGATGTTGAAGCTTTCTTT	TRBV18	TRBJ1-1	-	few
CASSPTTLSYGYAF	TGTGCCAGCAGTCCTACGACCCTTTCCTATGGCTACGCCTTC	TRBV2	TRBJ1-2	-	-
CASSELGTPYEQYF	TGTGCCAGCAGTGAATTGGGGACACCGTACGAGCAGTACTTC	TRBV25-1	TRBJ2-7	-	many
CASSQGSAEGKVEQYF	TGTGCCAGCAGCCAAGGCTCCGCGGAGGGGAAGGTCGAGCAGTACTTC	TRBV3-1	TRBJ2-7	-	-
CASSLTRISTDTQYF	TGTGCCAGCAGCCTCACTCGCATTAGCACAGATACGCAGTATTTT	TRBV27	TRBJ2-3	-	many
CASSQTGFGNTIYF	TGCGCCAGCAGCCAAACAGGGTTTGGAAACACCATATATTTT	TRBV4-1	TRBJ1-3	-	few
CASSEGGPDGYTF	TGTGCCAGCAGTGAAGGGGGGCCCGATGGCTACACCTTC	TRBV2	TRBJ1-2	-	few
CASSGQGLVDTQYF	TGTGCCAGCAGTGGACAGGGATTGGTAGATACGCAGTATTTT	TRBV12-3/TRBV12-4	TRBJ2-3	TRBD1	many
CASWGSNQPQHF	TGTGCCAGCTGGGGGAGCAATCAGCCCCAGCATTTT	TRBV6-6	TRBJ1-5	-	many
CASSVGQPTYGYTF	TGTGCCAGCAGCGTAGGACAACCGACCTATGGCTACACCTTC	TRBV5-6	TRBJ1-2	-	-
CASSSGQGVKLFF	TGTGCCAGCAGCTCCGGACAGGGCGTAAAACTGTTTTTT	TRBV7-9	TRBJ1-4	TRBD1	-
CASSFPGFGKNIQYF	TGTGCCAGCAGCTTCCCGGGATTCGGCAAAAACATTCAGTACTTC	TRBV7-9	TRBJ2-4	-	few
CASTPPGGKHF	TGTGCCAGCACCCCGCCTGGGGGCAAGCATTTT	TRBV27	TRBJ1-5	-	few